The source of this TCR beta chain is a study of sequential checkpoint blockade in melanoma. Sample treatment: randomized to nivolumab then ipilimumab (arm A) or the reverse (arm B). The V gene lost 4 bases and the J gene lost 3 bases, with 14 bases spanning the gap. In germline, CDR1 is KGHSH, CDR2 LQKENI. This CDR3 region has 15 residues. The sample holds a few counts of this clone. Data came from immunoSEQ multiplex PCR; TCRdb stores just in-frame clones and leaves some out. The table records around 7,000 clones, roughly 20% of them present only once. This specimen consisted of tumor tissue (inferred from file names), obtained from a patient given nivolumab and ipilimumab in sequence. This chain links TRBV18 with TRBJ2-3; D possibly corresponds to TRBD2 (5 bases). The TCR sequence derives from a human donor with melanoma. The CDR3 protein is CASSRLEPGTDTQYF. CDR3 DNA sequence: TGTGCCAGCTCACGCTTAGAGCCGGGAACAGATACGCAGTATTTT.